Detailed here is one T cell receptor beta chain. This record comes from a study of blood T cell repertoires in COVID-19. Produced via immunoSEQ multiplex PCR; TCRdb's table is partial and in-frame only. Altogether over 70,000 clones are present, approximately 84% being singletons, with the ten largest covering roughly 9.7%. There are 15 residues in the CDR3. Germline V lookup: CDR1 SGHRS, CDR2 YFSETQ. Trimming took off 3 bases at V and 1 base at J, with 11 bases between the two ends. This receptor was taken from a man aged 60 to 75 with COVID-19, enrolled during active disease. V usage is TRBV5-1 and J usage is TRBJ2-1; D remains unclear. The source material was peripheral blood. The CDR3 coding sequence is TGCGCCAGCAGCTCTACACAGCTTTCCTACAATGAGCAGTTCTTC. Its protein is CASSSTQLSYNEQFF. Full variable domain (rest looked up from reference TRBV5-1 and TRBJ2-1): KAGVTQTPRYLIKTRGQQVTLSCSPISGHRSVSWYQQTPGQGLQFLFEYFSETQRNKGNFPGRFSGRQFSNSRSEMNVSTLELGDSALYLCASSSTQLSYNEQFFGPGTRLTVL.